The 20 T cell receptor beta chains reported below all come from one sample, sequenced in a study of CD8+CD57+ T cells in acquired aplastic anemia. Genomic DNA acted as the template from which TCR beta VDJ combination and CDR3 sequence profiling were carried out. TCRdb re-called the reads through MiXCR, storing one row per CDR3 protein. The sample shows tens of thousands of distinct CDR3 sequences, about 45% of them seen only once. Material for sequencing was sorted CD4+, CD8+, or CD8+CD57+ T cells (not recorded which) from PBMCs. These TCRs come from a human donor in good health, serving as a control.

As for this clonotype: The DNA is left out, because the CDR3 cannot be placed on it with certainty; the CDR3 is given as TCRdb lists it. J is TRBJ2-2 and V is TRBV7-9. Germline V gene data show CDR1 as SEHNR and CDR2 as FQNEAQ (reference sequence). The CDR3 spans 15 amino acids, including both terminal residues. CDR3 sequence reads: CASSTSMGSTGELFF.

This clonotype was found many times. CDR3 coding DNA: TGCGCCAGCAGCCAAGGAGCAGGCACTGAAGCTTTCTTT. It encodes CASSQGAGTEAFF. This chain uses TRBV4-1 with TRBJ1-1; D is unresolved. Germline CDR1 is MGHRA and CDR2 is YSYEKL. The V gene lost 1 base and the J gene lost 4 bases, with 7 bases spanning the gap. The CDR3 is 13 amino acids.

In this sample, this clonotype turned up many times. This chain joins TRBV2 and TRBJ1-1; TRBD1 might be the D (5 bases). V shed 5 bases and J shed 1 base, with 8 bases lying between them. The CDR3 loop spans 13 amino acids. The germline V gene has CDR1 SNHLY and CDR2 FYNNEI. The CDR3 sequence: CASSLGRNTEAFF. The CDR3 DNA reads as TGTGCCAGCAGTCTGGGACGGAACACTGAAGCTTTCTTT.

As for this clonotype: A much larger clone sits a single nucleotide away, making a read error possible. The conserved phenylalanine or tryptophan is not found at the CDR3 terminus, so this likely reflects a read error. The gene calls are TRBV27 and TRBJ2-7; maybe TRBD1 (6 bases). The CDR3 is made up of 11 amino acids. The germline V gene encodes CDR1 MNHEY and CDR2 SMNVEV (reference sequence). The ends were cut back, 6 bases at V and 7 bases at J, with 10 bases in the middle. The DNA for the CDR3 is TGTGCCAGCAGATCAGGGGCGGAGCAGTACCTC. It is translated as CASRSGAEQYL.

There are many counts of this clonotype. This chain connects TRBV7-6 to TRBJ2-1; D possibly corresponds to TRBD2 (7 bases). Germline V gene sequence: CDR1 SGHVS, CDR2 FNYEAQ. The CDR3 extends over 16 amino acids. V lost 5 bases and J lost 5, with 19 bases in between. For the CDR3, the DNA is TGTGCCAGCAGCCCGATGGTGGGCGGGGGCCACAATGAGCAGTTCTTC. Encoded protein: CASSPMVGGGHNEQFF.

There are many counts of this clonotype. The DNA of the CDR3 is TGCAGCGTTGTTAGGCGGCAGGGGCCTTCCTACGAGCAGTACTTC. This translates into CSVVRRQGPSYEQYF. The genes are TRBV29-1 and TRBJ2-7; D may be TRBD1 (6 bases). The V gene's germline CDR1 is SQVTM and CDR2 ANQGSEA. The CDR3 loop spans 15 amino acids. V was cut by 4 bases and J by 1 base, with 17 bases left in between.

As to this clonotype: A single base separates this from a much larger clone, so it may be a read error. CDR3 region: CAGSQDMRGTEAFF. The CDR3 DNA reads TGTGCCGGCAGCCAAGATATGAGGGGCACTGAAGCTTTCTTT. The rearrangement joins TRBV4-2 to TRBJ1-1, with TRBD1 as a possible D gene (5 bases). CDR3 length: 14 residues. The germline V gene encodes CDR1 LGHNA and CDR2 YNFKEQ.

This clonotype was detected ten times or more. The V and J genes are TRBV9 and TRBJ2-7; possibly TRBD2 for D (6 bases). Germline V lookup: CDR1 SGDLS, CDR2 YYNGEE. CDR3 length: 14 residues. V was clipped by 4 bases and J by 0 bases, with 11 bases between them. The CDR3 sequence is CASSLGTDSYEQYF. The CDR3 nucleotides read TGTGCCAGCAGCCTGGGGACTGACTCCTACGAGCAGTACTTC.

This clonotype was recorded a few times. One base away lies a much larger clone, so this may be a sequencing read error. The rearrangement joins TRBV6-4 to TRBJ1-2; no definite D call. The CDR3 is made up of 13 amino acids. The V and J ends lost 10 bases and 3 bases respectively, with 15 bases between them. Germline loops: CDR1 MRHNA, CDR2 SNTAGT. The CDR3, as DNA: TGTGCCAACGCTGGTATTTCCTACTATGGCTACACCTTC. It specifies CANAGISYYGYTF.

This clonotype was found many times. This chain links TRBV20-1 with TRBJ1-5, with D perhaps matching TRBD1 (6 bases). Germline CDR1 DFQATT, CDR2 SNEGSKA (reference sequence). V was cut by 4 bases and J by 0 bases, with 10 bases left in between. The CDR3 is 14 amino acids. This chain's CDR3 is CSATDRHSNQPQHF. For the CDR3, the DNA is TGCAGTGCTACGGACAGACATAGCAATCAGCCCCAGCATTTT.

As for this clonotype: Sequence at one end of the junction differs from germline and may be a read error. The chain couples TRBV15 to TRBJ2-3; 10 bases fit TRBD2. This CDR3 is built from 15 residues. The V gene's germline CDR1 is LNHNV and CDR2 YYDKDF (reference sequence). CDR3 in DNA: TGTGCCAGCAGCCTCAGCGGGAGGGGATACAATGAGCAGTATTTT. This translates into CASSLSGRGYNEQYF. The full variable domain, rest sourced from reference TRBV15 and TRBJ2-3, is DAMVIQNPRYQVTQFGKPVTLSCSQTLNHNVMYWYQQKSSQAPKLLFHYYDKDFNNEADTPDNFQSRRPNTSFCFLDIRSPGLGDTAMYLCASSLSGRGYNEQYFGPGTRLTVL.

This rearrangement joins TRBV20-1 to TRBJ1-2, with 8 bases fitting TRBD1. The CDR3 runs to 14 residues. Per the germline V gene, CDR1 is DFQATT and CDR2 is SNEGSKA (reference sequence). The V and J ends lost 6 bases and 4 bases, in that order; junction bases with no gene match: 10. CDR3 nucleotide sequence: TGCAGTGCAAAGGACAGGGTAAAAGGCTATGGCTACACCTTC. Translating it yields CSAKDRVKGYGYTF.

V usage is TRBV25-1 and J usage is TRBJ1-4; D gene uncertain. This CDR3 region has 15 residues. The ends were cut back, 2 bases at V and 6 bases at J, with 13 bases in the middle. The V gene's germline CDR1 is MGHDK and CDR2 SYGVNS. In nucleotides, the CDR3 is TGTGCCAGCAGTGAACAAGGGCCTGCCGATGAAAAACTGTTTTTT. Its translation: CASSEQGPADEKLFF.

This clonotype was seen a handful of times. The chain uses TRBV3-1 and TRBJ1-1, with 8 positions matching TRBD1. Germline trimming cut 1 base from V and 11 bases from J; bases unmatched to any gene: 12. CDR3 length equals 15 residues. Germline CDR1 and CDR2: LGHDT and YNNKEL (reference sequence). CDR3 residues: CASSQVGTGRSWAFF. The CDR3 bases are TGTGCCAGCAGCCAAGTTGGGACAGGCCGATCCTGGGCTTTCTTT.

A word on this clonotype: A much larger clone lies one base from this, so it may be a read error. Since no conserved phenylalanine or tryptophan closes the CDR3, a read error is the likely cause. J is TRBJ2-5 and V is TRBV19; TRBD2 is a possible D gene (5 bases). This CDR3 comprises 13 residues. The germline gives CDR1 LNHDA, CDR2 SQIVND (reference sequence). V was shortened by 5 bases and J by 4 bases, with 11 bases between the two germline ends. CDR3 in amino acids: CASSADSVETQYL. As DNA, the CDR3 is TGTGCCAGTAGTGCGGACTCAGTAGAGACCCAGTACCTC.

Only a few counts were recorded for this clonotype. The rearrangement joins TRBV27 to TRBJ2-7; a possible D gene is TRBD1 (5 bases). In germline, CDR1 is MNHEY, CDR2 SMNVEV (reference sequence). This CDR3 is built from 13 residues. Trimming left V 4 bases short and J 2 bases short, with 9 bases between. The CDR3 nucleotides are TGTGCCAGCAGTTGGGGCTCAACCTACGAGCAGTACTTC. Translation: CASSWGSTYEQYF.

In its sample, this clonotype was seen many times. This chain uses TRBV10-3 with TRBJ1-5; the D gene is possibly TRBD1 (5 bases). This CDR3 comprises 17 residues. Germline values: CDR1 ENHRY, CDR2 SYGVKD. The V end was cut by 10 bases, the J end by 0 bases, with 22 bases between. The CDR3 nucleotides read TGTGCCACCGCGGACATCGAGGGGCCATATAGCAATCAGCCCCAGCATTTT. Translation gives CATADIEGPYSNQPQHF.

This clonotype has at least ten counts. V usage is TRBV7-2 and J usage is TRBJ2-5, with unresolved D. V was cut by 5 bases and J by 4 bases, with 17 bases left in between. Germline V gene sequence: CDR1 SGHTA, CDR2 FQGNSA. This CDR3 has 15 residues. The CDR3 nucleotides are TGTGCCAGCAGCGCCGTGGCCAGTAACACAGAGACCCAGTACTTC. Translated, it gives CASSAVASNTETQYF.

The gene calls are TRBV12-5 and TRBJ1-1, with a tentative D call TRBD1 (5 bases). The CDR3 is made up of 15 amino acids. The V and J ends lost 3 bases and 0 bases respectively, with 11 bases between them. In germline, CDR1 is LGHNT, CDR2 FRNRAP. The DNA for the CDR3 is TGTGCTAGTGGTTTCCAGGGAGCCTTGAACACTGAAGCTTTCTTT. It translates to CASGFQGALNTEAFF.

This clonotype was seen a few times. The CDR3 region is CASSQDSHLSQGSHEQYF. In nucleotides, the CDR3 is TGTGCCAGCAGCCAAGACTCACACCTTTCCCAGGGGTCCCACGAGCAGTACTTC. J is TRBJ2-7 and V is TRBV4-2; D may be TRBD1 (6 bases). This CDR3 contains 18 residues. Germline V gives CDR1 LGHNA, CDR2 YNFKEQ. V was clipped by 0 bases and J by 5 bases, with 23 bases between them.